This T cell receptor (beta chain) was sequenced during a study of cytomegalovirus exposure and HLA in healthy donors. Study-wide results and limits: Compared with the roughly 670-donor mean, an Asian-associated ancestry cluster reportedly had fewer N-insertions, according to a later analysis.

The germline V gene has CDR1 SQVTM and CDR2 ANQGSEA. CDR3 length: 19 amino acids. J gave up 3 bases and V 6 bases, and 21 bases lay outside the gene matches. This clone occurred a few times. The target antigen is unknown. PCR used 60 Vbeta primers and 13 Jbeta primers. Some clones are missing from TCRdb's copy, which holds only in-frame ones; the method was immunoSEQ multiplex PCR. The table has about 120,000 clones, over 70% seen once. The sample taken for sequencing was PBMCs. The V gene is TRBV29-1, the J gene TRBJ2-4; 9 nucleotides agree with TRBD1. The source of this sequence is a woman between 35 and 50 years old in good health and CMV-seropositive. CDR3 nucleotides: TGCAGCGTGGTACAGGGGGCCGCGGAACGGTTTAGGGACAAAAACATTCAGTACTTC. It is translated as CSVVQGAAERFRDKNIQYF.